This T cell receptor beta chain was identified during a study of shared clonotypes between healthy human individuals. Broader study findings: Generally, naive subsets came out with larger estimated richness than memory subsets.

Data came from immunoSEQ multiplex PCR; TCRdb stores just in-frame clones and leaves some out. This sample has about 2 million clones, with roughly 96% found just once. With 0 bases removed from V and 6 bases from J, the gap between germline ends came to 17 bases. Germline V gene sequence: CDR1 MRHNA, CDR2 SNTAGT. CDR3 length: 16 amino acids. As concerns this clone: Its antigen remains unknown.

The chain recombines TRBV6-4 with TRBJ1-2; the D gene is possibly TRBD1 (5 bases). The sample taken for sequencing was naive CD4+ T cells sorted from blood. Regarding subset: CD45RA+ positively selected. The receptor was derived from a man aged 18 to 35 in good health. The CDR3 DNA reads TGTGCCAGCAGTGACTCAATCGGGAGGGGAGTAGATGGCTACACCTTC. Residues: CASSDSIGRGVDGYTF.